This T cell receptor (beta chain) was sequenced in a study of a mutant IDH1 vaccine in newly diagnosed glioma. Time point specified: week 23, last vaccination. The investigators gave 300 ug of mutant IDH1 20-mer peptide in each vaccine dose, together with topical imiquimod. The length of the CDR3 is 15 residues. CDR1 is MNHNY, CDR2 SVGAGI, per germline (reference sequence). V was shortened by 1 base and J by 8 bases, with 15 bases between the two germline ends. Points on this clone: The target antigen is unknown.

Here immunoSEQ multiplex PCR was the method, and the copy in TCRdb shows in-frame clones only, minus some. The sample has 60,000 or so clones; 85% are singletons. The TCR originated in a man aged 25-45 years with glioma. The chain links TRBV6-6 to TRBJ2-1; no firm D call. Sequencing used PBMCs, obtained from a glioma patient whose treatment included an IDH1 peptide vaccine. CDR3 sequence: CASSYLDPPADEQFF. CDR3 DNA sequence: TGTGCCAGCAGTTACTTGGACCCCCCTGCGGATGAGCAGTTCTTC.